This entry lists 22 T cell receptor beta chains sequenced from one sample in a study of CD8 T cells in ankylosing spondylitis. Points from the study as a whole: Characteristic of ankylosing spondylitis blood, it appeared, was a TCR beta motif comprising eight highly homologous variants.

TCRdb reprocessed the 5' RACE reads with MiXCR, giving one entry per CDR3 protein. Among under 850,000 distinct CDR3 sequences, around a fifth were seen once, and the ten largest hold about 20%. No antigen has been identified for these receptors. Material for sequencing was blood, either unsorted or a sorted T cell fraction (not recorded which). The receptors were gathered from a male donor with ankylosing spondylitis.

V usage is TRBV12-3 or TRBV12-4 and J usage is TRBJ2-7; D is uncertain. The ends were cut back, 10 bases at V and 0 bases at J, with 16 bases in the middle. This CDR3 has 14 residues. CDR3 in amino acids: CATSDISSSYEQYF. The CDR3 nucleotides read TGTGCCACCTCCGATATCTCGAGCTCCTACGAGCAGTACTTC.

This clonotype appeared once. This rearrangement joins TRBV20-1 to TRBJ1-3; 11 bases agree with TRBD1. Trimming at V came to 2 bases and at J to 0 bases, leaving 9 bases not matched to a gene. Germline CDR1 is DFQATT and CDR2 is SNEGSKA (reference sequence). The CDR3 extends over 18 amino acids. The DNA for the CDR3 is TGCAGTGCTAGAAGGACAGGGGGCACAAAGAGCTCTGGAAACACCATATATTTT. It yields the protein CSARRTGGTKSSGNTIYF.

V usage is TRBV29-1 and J usage is TRBJ2-2; 7 bases are a match to TRBD2. The CDR3 covers 14 residues. V shed 1 base, J shed 5 bases, and the junction held 4 bases outside the gene matches. Germline lookup yields CDR1 SQVTM and CDR2 ANQGSEA. CDR3 bases: TGCAGCGTTGAAGTTGCGCGGGGGACCGGGGAGCTGTTTTTT. This codes for CSVEVARGTGELFF.

This clonotype was seen only a few times. This chain connects TRBV11-2 to TRBJ2-1; possible D gene TRBD2, 6 bases. Germline CDR1 SGHAT, CDR2 FQNNGV. With 1 base removed from V and 3 bases from J, the gap between germline ends came to 10 bases. CDR3 size: 15 residues. In DNA, the CDR3 is TGTGCCAGCAGCTTAGCGGGAGACGTCTACAATGAGCAGTTCTTC. Its translation: CASSLAGDVYNEQFF.

This clonotype was seen only once. The chain combines TRBV7-8 with TRBJ1-5; D gene ambiguous. The CDR3 is made up of 15 amino acids. Germline V gene sequence: CDR1 SGHVS, CDR2 FQNEAQ. The V gene lost 2 bases and the J gene lost 4 bases, with 12 bases spanning the gap. The CDR3 spells CASSLYEGLNQPQHF. CDR3 sequence (DNA): TGTGCCAGCAGCTTATATGAGGGCCTTAATCAGCCCCAGCATTTT.

This clonotype has just a few counts. J is TRBJ2-1 and V is TRBV12-3 or TRBV12-4; 10 nucleotides match TRBD2. J gave up 6 bases and V 4 bases, and 9 bases lay outside the gene matches. CDR3 length: 16 residues. For the CDR3, the DNA is TGTGCCAGCAGTTCGCACCTAGCGGGAGCCCTCAATGAGCAGTTCTTC. This translates into CASSSHLAGALNEQFF.

A few counts support this clonotype. The CDR3 DNA reads TGTGCCAGCAGGGTTCGGATCACCGGGGAGCTGTTTTTT. It yields the protein CASRVRITGELFF. V and J are TRBV12-3 or TRBV12-4 and TRBJ2-2; D is unclear. The CDR3 contains 13 residues. The V and J ends lost 6 bases and 4 bases respectively, with 9 bases between them.

The chain carries TRBV6-1 and TRBJ1-5; D gene ambiguous. CDR1 and CDR2 from the germline V gene are MNHNS and SASEGT. V lost 8 bases to trimming and J lost 4 bases, with 12 bases between them. This CDR3 comprises 13 residues. The CDR3 protein is CASGGVRNQPQHF. Written as DNA, the CDR3 is TGTGCCAGCGGCGGGGTGAGGAATCAGCCCCAGCATTTT.

The genes are TRBV6-5 and TRBJ2-6; the D is unclear. Deletions cut 4 bases from V and 0 bases from J, with 4 bases between. CDR1 is MNHEY and CDR2 is SVGAGI in the germline V gene. The CDR3 loop spans 14 amino acids. CDR3 DNA sequence: TGTGCCAGCAGTTCCATCTCTGGGGCCAACGTCCTGACTTTC. Its translation is CASSSISGANVLTF.

This clonotype appeared a few times. The J gene is TRBJ2-2, the V gene TRBV14; a weak D match, TRBD1 (5 bases). V was shortened by 2 bases and J by 4 bases, with 11 bases between the two germline ends. The CDR3 extends over 15 amino acids. Germline V lookup: CDR1 SGHDN, CDR2 FVKESK. The CDR3 is CASSQQLGLTGELFF. In DNA form, the CDR3 reads TGTGCCAGCAGCCAACAGTTGGGGCTCACCGGGGAGCTGTTTTTT.

This clonotype turned up a few times. The CDR3 protein is CASSDDRGLSYEQYF. CDR3 bases: TGTGCCAGCAGCGATGACAGGGGGCTCTCCTACGAGCAGTACTTC. The chain links TRBV7-9 to TRBJ2-7; 10 nucleotides align to TRBD1. Trimming cost V 5 bases and J 0 bases; bases outside gene matches: 4. Germline V gene sequence: CDR1 SEHNR, CDR2 FQNEAQ (reference sequence). CDR3 length equals 15 residues.

The chain is built from TRBV20-1 and TRBJ2-7; 13 nucleotides match TRBD2. CDR1 is DFQATT and CDR2 is SNEGSKA in the germline V gene (reference sequence). V shed 6 bases, J shed 2 bases, and the junction held 4 bases outside the gene matches. The CDR3 is made up of 14 amino acids. CDR3: CSAAGLAGTYEQYF. CDR3 nucleotides: TGCAGTGCAGCGGGACTAGCGGGGACCTACGAGCAGTACTTC.

V gene TRBV28 combines with J gene TRBJ2-5; 7 bases are shared with TRBD1. The V segment lost 5 bases and the J segment 2 bases; nucleotides outside the gene matches: 11. This CDR3 has 16 residues. Germline V gene sequence: CDR1 MDHEN, CDR2 SYDVKM. The CDR3 nucleotides read TGTGCCAGCAGTCCCCGACAGGGTTATAGACAAGAGACCCAGTACTTC. Its translation: CASSPRQGYRQETQYF.

This clonotype was observed many times. V usage is TRBV7-2 and J usage is TRBJ2-7; D might be TRBD1 (5 bases). The CDR3 runs to 13 residues. Looked up from germline, CDR1 is SGHTA and CDR2 is FQGNSA. Deletions cut 3 bases from V and 4 bases from J, with 10 bases between. This CDR3 reads CASSLQGNYEQYF. The CDR3 region has the DNA TGTGCCAGCAGCTTGCAGGGTAATTACGAGCAGTACTTC.

DNA of the CDR3: TGCAGTGCTAGAGCACCGGGACAGGTGAATTCACCCCTCCACTTT. It is translated as CSARAPGQVNSPLHF. The gene calls are TRBV20-1 and TRBJ1-6, with TRBD1 matching over 8 bases. The CDR3 is 15 residues long. V gave up 1 base and J gave up 7 bases; unmatched junction bases: 6. Germline CDR1 reads DFQATT; CDR2 reads SNEGSKA (reference sequence).

This clonotype was counted only a few times. V gene TRBV27 combines with J gene TRBJ1-4; D uncertain. Deletions cut 2 bases from V and 7 bases from J, with 14 bases between. This CDR3 is 15 amino acids long. Germline V gene data show CDR1 as MNHEY and CDR2 as SMNVEV (reference sequence). The CDR3 DNA is TGTGCCAGCAGTTTAGGATTCGGGTCCAGTGAAAAACTGTTTTTT. Translation gives CASSLGFGSSEKLFF.

This clonotype has ten or more counts. V gene TRBV5-1 combines with J gene TRBJ2-3; tentatively, D is TRBD2 (5 bases). This CDR3 is 14 amino acids long. Between the trimmed V and J ends, which lost 0 bases and 0 bases, there was a span of 5 bases. Germline V gene lookup returns CDR1 SGHRS and CDR2 YFSETQ. CDR3 protein: CASSLGTSTDTQYF. The CDR3 DNA follows: TGCGCCAGCAGCTTGGGGACTAGCACAGATACGCAGTATTTT.

The chain couples TRBV12-3 or TRBV12-4 to TRBJ1-6, with a tentative D call TRBD1 (6 bases). V lost 6 bases and J lost 10, with 10 bases in between. This CDR3 contains 12 residues. This CDR3 is CASRGTRSPLHF. The CDR3 coding sequence is TGTGCCAGCAGGGGGACACGATCACCCCTCCACTTT.

This clonotype has more than one count but fewer than ten. The chain links TRBV24-1 to TRBJ2-1; 8 bases are shared with TRBD2. V was clipped by 6 bases and J by 14 bases; unmatched bases: 20. The CDR3 covers 16 residues. Per germline, CDR1 KGHDR and CDR2 SFDVKD. CDR3 in amino acids: CATSNPTSDSLEKKFF. The CDR3 coding sequence is TGTGCCACCAGTAACCCGACTAGCGATTCCCTCGAGAAAAAGTTCTTC.

This chain uses TRBV10-3 with TRBJ2-1; D unresolved. Trimming removed 6 bases from V and 0 bases from J, with 6 bases in between. There are 13 residues in the CDR3. Germline loops: CDR1 ENHRY, CDR2 SYGVKD. The CDR3, as DNA: TGTGCCATCAGCAGGAGCTCCTACAATGAGCAGTTCTTC. Its translation: CAISRSSYNEQFF.

In DNA, the CDR3 is TGTGCCAGCAGTTCGGGGCACGACTACAATGAGCAGTTCTTC. Its translation is CASSSGHDYNEQFF. The genes are TRBV6-2 or TRBV6-3 and TRBJ2-1; either TRBD1 or TRBD2 may fit D (5 bases each). From germline, CDR1 is MNHEY and CDR2 SVGEGT. The CDR3 loop spans 14 amino acids. V lost 4 bases and J 3 bases, leaving 10 bases between the germline ends.

The chain couples TRBV30 to TRBJ1-6; 9 nucleotides match TRBD1. The germline CDR1 and CDR2 sequences are GTSNPN and SVGIG (reference sequence). This CDR3 has 13 amino acids. The V gene end was trimmed by 5 bases and the J gene end by 7 bases; junction bases not matched to a gene: 3. The CDR3 region is CAWWDRENSPLHF. DNA of the CDR3: TGTGCCTGGTGGGACAGGGAAAATTCACCCCTCCACTTT.